This TCR beta chain was sequenced for a study of T cell responses to AZD1222 COVID-19 vaccine. Study-wide points: In the spike-specific TCR repertoire, nearly half reportedly target unmutated variant regions. Baseline seropositivity characterized only a handful of AZD1222 recipients.

Trimming cost V 7 bases and J 2 bases; bases outside gene matches: 5. Germline CDR1 LNHDA, CDR2 SQIVND (reference sequence). The CDR3 totals 14 residues. Only in-frame clones appear in the TCRdb table, and some are missing; sequencing was by immunoSEQ multiplex PCR. This sample yields approximately 200,000 clones, of which about nine tenths are seen a single time; 2.5% to 3% belongs to the top ten. This clone has just a few counts. What it binds is unknown. The chain uses TRBV19 and TRBJ2-7; 10 bases fit TRBD1. The sequence derives from an adult in good health. Sequencing used peripheral blood, obtained on day 0 of MenACWY control vaccination. The CDR3 is CASTKTGGTYEQYF. For the CDR3, the DNA is TGTGCCAGTACCAAGACAGGGGGCACCTACGAGCAGTACTTC.